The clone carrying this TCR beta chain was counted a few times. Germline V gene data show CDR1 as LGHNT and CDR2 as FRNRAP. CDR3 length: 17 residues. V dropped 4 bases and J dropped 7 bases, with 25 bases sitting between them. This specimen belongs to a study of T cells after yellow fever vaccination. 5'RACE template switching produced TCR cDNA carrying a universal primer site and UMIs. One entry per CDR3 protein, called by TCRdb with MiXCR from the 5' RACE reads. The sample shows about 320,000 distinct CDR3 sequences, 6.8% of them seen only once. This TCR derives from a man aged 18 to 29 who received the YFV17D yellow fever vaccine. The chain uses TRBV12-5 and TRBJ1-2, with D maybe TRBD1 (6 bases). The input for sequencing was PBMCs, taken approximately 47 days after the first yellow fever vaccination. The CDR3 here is CASGSPGEQGYLAGYTF. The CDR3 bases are TGTGCTAGTGGTTCCCCAGGTGAACAGGGCTACTTGGCTGGCTACACCTTC.